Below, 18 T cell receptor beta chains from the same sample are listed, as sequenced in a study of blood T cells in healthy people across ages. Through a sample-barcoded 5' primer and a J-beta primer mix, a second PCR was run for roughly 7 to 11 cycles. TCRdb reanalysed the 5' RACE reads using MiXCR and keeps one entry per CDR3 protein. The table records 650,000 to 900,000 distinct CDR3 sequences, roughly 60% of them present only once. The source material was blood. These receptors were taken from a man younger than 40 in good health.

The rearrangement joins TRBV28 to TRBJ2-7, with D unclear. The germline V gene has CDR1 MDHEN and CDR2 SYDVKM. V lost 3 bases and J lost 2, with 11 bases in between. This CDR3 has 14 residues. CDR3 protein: CASSFRGPTYEQYF. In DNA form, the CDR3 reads TGTGCCAGCAGTTTCCGAGGCCCCACCTACGAGCAGTACTTC.

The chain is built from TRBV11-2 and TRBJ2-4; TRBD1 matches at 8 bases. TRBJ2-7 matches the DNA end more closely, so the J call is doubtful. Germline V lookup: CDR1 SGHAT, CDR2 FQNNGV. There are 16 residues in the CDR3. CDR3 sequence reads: CASSLSPGQGFYEQYF. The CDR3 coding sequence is TGTGCCAGCAGCTTAAGCCCCGGACAGGGTTTCTACGAGCAGTACTTC.

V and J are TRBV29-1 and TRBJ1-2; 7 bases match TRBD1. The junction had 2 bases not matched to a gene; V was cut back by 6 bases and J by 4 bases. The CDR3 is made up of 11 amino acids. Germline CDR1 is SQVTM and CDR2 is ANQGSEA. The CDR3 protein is CSVDRAYGYTF. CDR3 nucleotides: TGCAGCGTCGACAGGGCCTATGGCTACACCTTC.

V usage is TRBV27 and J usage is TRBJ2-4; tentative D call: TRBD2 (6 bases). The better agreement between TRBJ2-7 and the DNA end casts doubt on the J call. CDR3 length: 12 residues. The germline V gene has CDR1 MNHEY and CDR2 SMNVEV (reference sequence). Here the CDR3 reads CASGGSFYEQYF. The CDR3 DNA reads TGTGCCAGCGGGGGGTCGTTCTACGAGCAGTACTTC.

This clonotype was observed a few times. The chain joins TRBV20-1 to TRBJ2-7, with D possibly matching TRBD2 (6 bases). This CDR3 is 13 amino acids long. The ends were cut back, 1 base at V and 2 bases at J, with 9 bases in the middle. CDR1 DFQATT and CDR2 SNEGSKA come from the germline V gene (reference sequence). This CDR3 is CSARAGGPYEQYF. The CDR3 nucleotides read TGCAGTGCTAGAGCCGGGGGTCCCTACGAGCAGTACTTC.

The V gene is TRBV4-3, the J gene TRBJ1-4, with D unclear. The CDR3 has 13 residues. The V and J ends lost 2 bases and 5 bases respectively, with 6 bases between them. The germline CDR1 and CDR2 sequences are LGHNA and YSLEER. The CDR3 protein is CASSQSLNEKLFF. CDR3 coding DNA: TGCGCCAGCAGCCAAAGTCTAAATGAAAAACTGTTTTTT.

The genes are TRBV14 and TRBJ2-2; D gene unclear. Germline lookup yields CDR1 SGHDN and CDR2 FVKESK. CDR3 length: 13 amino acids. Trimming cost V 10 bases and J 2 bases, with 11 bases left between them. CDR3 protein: CATSWVNTGELFF. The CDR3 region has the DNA TGTGCCACGTCATGGGTAAACACCGGGGAGCTGTTTTTT. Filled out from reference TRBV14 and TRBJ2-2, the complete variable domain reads EAGVTQFPSHSVIEKGQTVTLRCDPISGHDNLYWYRRVMGKEIKFLLHFVKESKQDESGMPNNRFLAERTGGTYSTLKVQPAELEDSGVYFCATSWVNTGELFFGEGSRLTVL.

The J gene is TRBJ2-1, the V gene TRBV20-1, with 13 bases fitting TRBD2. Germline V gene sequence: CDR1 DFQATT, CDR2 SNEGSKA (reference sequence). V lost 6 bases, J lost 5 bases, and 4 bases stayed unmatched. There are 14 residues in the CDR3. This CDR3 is CSAPGLAGHNEQFF. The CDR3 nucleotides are TGCAGTGCCCCGGGACTAGCGGGGCACAATGAGCAGTTCTTC.

The CDR3 reads CASSPPGRGTNEQYF. The DNA for the CDR3 is TGTGCCAGCAGTCCGCCCGGGAGAGGGACAAACGAGCAGTACTTC. The chain is built from TRBV27 and TRBJ2-4, with D perhaps being TRBD1 or TRBD2 (6 bases each). The end of the DNA fits TRBJ2-7 better, so the J call may be wrong. Germline assignment: CDR1 MNHEY and CDR2 SMNVEV (reference sequence). The CDR3 has 15 amino acids.

CDR3 sequence: CASSPHTGELFF. The CDR3 DNA is TGTGCCAGCAGTCCGCACACCGGGGAGCTGTTTTTT. V usage is TRBV2 and J usage is TRBJ2-2; D is unresolved. V lost 5 bases and J 3 bases, leaving 4 bases between the germline ends. The length of the CDR3 is 12 residues. Germline V lookup: CDR1 SNHLY, CDR2 FYNNEI.

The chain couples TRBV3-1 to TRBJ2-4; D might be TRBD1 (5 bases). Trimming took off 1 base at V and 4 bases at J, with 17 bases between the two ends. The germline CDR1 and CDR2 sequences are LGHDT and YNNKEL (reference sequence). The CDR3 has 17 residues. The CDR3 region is CASSQGGPGRTKNIQYF. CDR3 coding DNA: TGTGCCAGCAGCCAAGGGGGCCCTGGCAGGACGAAAAACATTCAGTACTTC.

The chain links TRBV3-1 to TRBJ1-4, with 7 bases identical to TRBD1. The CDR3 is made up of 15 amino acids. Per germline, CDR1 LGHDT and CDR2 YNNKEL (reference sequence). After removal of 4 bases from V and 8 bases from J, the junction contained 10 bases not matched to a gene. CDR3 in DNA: TGTGCCAGCAGCCGTCCCGGACAGGTCGGCGAAAAACTGTTTTTT. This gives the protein CASSRPGQVGEKLFF.

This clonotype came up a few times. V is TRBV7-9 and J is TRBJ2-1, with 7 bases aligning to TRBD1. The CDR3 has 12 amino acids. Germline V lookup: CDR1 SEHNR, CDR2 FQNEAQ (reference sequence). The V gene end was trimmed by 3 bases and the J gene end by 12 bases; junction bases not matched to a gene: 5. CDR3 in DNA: TGTGCCAGCAGCTTTGACAGGGACGTGCAGTTCTTC. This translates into CASSFDRDVQFF.

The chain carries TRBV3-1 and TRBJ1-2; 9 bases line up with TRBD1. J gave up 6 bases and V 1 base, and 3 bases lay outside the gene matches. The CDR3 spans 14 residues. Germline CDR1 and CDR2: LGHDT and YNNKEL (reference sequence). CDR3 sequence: CASSQGTGGHGYTF. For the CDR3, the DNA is TGTGCCAGCAGCCAAGGAACAGGGGGCCATGGCTACACCTTC.

CDR3 nucleotide sequence: TGTGCCAGCCTCTCTTTGGTCCAGGGGGCCTACGAGCAGTACTTC. Residues: CASLSLVQGAYEQYF. The V and J genes are TRBV2 and TRBJ2-4; 7 bases map to TRBD1. The DNA matches TRBJ2-7 better at its end, which makes the J call doubtful. CDR1 is SNHLY and CDR2 is FYNNEI in the germline V gene. CDR3 length: 15 amino acids.

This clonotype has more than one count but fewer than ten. The CDR3 is CASSLSRLREQYF. CDR3 DNA sequence: TGTGCCAGCAGCTTATCTCGGCTCCGCGAGCAGTACTTC. The J gene is TRBJ2-7, the V gene TRBV11-1; no reliable D call. Germline values: CDR1 SGHAT, CDR2 FQDESV (reference sequence). Trimming pared 2 bases from V and 6 bases from J, leaving 11 bases between. The CDR3 consists of 13 residues.

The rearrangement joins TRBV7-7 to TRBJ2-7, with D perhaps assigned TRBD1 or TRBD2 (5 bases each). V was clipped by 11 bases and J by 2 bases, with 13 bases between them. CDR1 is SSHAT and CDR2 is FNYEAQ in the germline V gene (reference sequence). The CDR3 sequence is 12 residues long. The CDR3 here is CAVHRDAYEQYF. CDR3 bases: TGTGCCGTACACCGGGACGCCTACGAGCAGTACTTC.

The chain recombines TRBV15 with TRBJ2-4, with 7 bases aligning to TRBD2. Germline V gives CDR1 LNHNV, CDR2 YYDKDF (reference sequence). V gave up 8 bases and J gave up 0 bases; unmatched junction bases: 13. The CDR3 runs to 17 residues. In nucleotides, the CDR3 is TGTGCCACCGGGGGGGACTCCCCAACGATAGCCAAAAACATTCAGTACTTC. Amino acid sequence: CATGGDSPTIAKNIQYF. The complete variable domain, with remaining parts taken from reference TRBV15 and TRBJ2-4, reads DAMVIQNPRYQVTQFGKPVTLSCSQTLNHNVMYWYQQKSSQAPKLLFHYYDKDFNNEADTPDNFQSRRPNTSFCFLDIRSPGLGDTAMYLCATGGDSPTIAKNIQYFGAGTRLSVL.